The rows below give T cell receptor beta chains drawn from one sample of a study of control samples from healthy donors and cancer patients. Clones were sequenced by immunoSEQ multiplex PCR, and TCRdb holds only the in-frame ones, with some missing. The sample carries about 150,000 clones, approximately 93% recorded once. The sequencing input was blood. All receptors come from a man younger than 35 in good health. Each CDR3 is given with its conserved first and last residue. Fields, in order: V gene, clone size, D gene, J gene, CDR3 DNA, CDR3 protein. A D gene is named only where the DNA matches it firmly. Expanded clones get a size class; other rows say once, few or many, or leave the size out.

V: TRBV15; size: .; D: .; J: TRBJ2-3; DNA: TGTGCCACCAGCAGGGAGCCACAGAGGGGCACAGATTCGCAGTATTTT; CDR3: CATSREPQRGTDSQYF
V: TRBV19; size: .; D: .; J: TRBJ2-1; DNA: TGTGCCAGTAGTATACTGCGGGCAGAGCAGTTCTTC; CDR3: CASSILRAEQFF
V: TRBV6-6; size: .; D: .; J: TRBJ2-1; DNA: TGTGCCAGCAGTCCCGAGGATGAGCAGTTCTTC; CDR3: CASSPEDEQFF
V: TRBV4-1; size: .; D: .; J: TRBJ1-2; DNA: TGCGCCAGCAGCCAATGGGGTACTGATGGCTACACCTTC; CDR3: CASSQWGTDGYTF
V: TRBV28; size: .; D: TRBD1; J: TRBJ1-2; DNA: TGTGCCAGCAGTCAGGCCGGGACAGGGTCCGTCCTACATGGCTACACCTTC; CDR3: CASSQAGTGSVLHGYTF
V: TRBV30; size: .; D: .; J: TRBJ1-5; DNA: TGTGCCTGGAGCGGCAGGGGCAATCAGCCCCAGCATTTT; CDR3: CAWSGRGNQPQHF
V: TRBV5-1; size: .; D: .; J: TRBJ1-4; DNA: TGCGCCAGCCGAACCACCCCCGCGGGAAATGAAAAACTGTTTTTT; CDR3: CASRTTPAGNEKLFF
V: TRBV6-6; size: few; D: .; J: TRBJ2-1; DNA: TGTGCCAGCAGTTACTTCCAGGGATCGGGACAGTTCTTC; CDR3: CASSYFQGSGQFF
V: TRBV4-3; size: .; D: .; J: TRBJ1-2; DNA: TGCGCCAGCAGCCAAGATAGGGCGCCGAAGGGGGGTACTGGCTACACCTTC; CDR3: CASSQDRAPKGGTGYTF
V: TRBV6-5; size: once; D: .; J: TRBJ1-4; DNA: TGTGCCAGCAGTTATAGTTGGGGTGTACGGGAAAAACTGTTTTTT; CDR3: CASSYSWGVREKLFF
V: TRBV27; size: .; D: .; J: TRBJ2-2; DNA: TGTGCCAGCAGTTACTTGGGCACCGGGGAGCTGTTTTTT; CDR3: CASSYLGTGELFF
V: TRBV4-3; size: .; D: .; J: TRBJ2-7; DNA: TGCGCCAGCAGCCAAGATGCAGGTAGCGAGCAGTACTTC; CDR3: CASSQDAGSEQYF
V: TRBV27; size: .; D: .; J: TRBJ1-2; DNA: TGTGCCAGCAGTTTATTCTTCCGGGACGGAGCTAACTATGGCTACACCTTC; CDR3: CASSLFFRDGANYGYTF
V: TRBV5-5; size: .; D: .; J: TRBJ1-2; DNA: TGTGCCAGCATCCTAACACAGGCGACCGGCTATGGCTACACCTTC; CDR3: CASILTQATGYGYTF
V: TRBV30; size: .; D: .; J: TRBJ2-7; DNA: TGTGCCTGGAGTGAGGTCTACGAGCAGTACTTC; CDR3: CAWSEVYEQYF
V: TRBV3-1/TRBV3-2; size: .; D: TRBD1; J: TRBJ2-3; DNA: TGTGCCAGCAGCCTTTACGGGACAGGGGAGGAGGATACGCAGTATTTT; CDR3: CASSLYGTGEEDTQYF
V: TRBV28; size: .; D: .; J: TRBJ1-1; DNA: TGTGCCTGGCGGGACTTAATGAACACTGAAGCTTTCTTT; CDR3: CAWRDLMNTEAFF
V: TRBV9; size: few; D: .; J: TRBJ2-1; DNA: TGTGCCAGCAGCGTAGTCGGGAGTCTCTATGAGCAGTTCTTC; CDR3: CASSVVGSLYEQFF
V: TRBV14; size: .; D: .; J: TRBJ1-2; DNA: TGTGCCAGCAGCCACGTGACTGGACGTCCTTATGGCTACACCTTC; CDR3: CASSHVTGRPYGYTF
V: TRBV7-8; size: .; D: .; J: TRBJ2-2; DNA: TGTGCCAGCAGCACAGGACAGCTAAACACCGGGGAGCTGTTTTTT; CDR3: CASSTGQLNTGELFF
V: TRBV25-1; size: .; D: .; J: TRBJ2-3; DNA: TGTGCCAGCAATCACCCCGGGACGGCATGCGGTCATACGCAGTATTTT; CDR3: CASNHPGTACGHTQYF
V: TRBV14; size: .; D: .; J: TRBJ2-3; DNA: TGTGCCAGCAGCCAAGGGCAGCCGGGACTGTATTACACAGATACGCAGTATTTT; CDR3: CASSQGQPGLYYTDTQYF
V: TRBV19; size: .; D: .; J: TRBJ1-2; DNA: TGTGCCAGTAGTATCGAGGGGTTGAGCTTTGGCTACACCTTC; CDR3: CASSIEGLSFGYTF
V: TRBV5-1; size: few; D: .; J: TRBJ1-1; DNA: TGCGCCAGCAGCTCAGGCCCGATGAACACTGAAGCTTTCTTT; CDR3: CASSSGPMNTEAFF
V: TRBV13; size: .; D: .; J: TRBJ1-3; DNA: TGTGCCAGCAGCTTTGGCAGGTCACCTGGAAACACCATATATTTT; CDR3: CASSFGRSPGNTIYF
V: TRBV5-8; size: .; D: .; J: TRBJ2-7; DNA: TGTGCCAGCAGCCTCGGGGCAGGGTTTTCCTACGAGCAGTACTTC; CDR3: CASSLGAGFSYEQYF
V: TRBV6-9; size: .; D: .; J: TRBJ2-7; DNA: TGTGCCAGCAGTGAAAGGGACCGGGATTTGTACTACGAGCAGTACTTC; CDR3: CASSERDRDLYYEQYF
V: TRBV2; size: .; D: TRBD1; J: TRBJ1-4; DNA: TGTGCCAGCAGTTACCCCCGACAGGGGGCTAATGAAAAACTGTTTTTT; CDR3: CASSYPRQGANEKLFF
V: TRBV4-1; size: .; D: .; J: TRBJ2-7; DNA: TGCGCCAGCAGCCAAGATATCGCAGCCTACGAGCAGTACTTC; CDR3: CASSQDIAAYEQYF
V: TRBV4-1; size: .; D: TRBD1; J: TRBJ2-2; DNA: TGCGCCAGCAGCCAAGTCGACAGGGGTGCCACCGGGGAGCTGTTTTTT; CDR3: CASSQVDRGATGELFF
V: TRBV27; size: .; D: .; J: TRBJ1-4; DNA: TGTGCCAGCAGTTCGGTTTCTGGGGCGAGTTTGGAAAAACTGTTTTTT; CDR3: CASSSVSGASLEKLFF
V: TRBV3-1/TRBV3-2; size: .; D: TRBD1; J: TRBJ2-7; DNA: TGTGCCAGCAGCCCCGGGACAGGTTCCTACGAGCAGTACTTC; CDR3: CASSPGTGSYEQYF
V: TRBV7-3; size: once; D: .; J: TRBJ2-5; DNA: TGTGCCAGCAGCTCCCCTAAGGACGACGTAGAGACCCAGTACTTC; CDR3: CASSSPKDDVETQYF
V: TRBV9; size: .; D: .; J: TRBJ2-7; DNA: TGTGCCAGCAGCCCCGGCCAGGGGTCCTCCTACGAGCAGTACTTC; CDR3: CASSPGQGSSYEQYF
V: TRBV5-4; size: .; D: .; J: TRBJ2-3; DNA: TGTGCCAGCAGTCTGAAGGGCGGGACCTTTGATACGCAGTATTTT; CDR3: CASSLKGGTFDTQYF